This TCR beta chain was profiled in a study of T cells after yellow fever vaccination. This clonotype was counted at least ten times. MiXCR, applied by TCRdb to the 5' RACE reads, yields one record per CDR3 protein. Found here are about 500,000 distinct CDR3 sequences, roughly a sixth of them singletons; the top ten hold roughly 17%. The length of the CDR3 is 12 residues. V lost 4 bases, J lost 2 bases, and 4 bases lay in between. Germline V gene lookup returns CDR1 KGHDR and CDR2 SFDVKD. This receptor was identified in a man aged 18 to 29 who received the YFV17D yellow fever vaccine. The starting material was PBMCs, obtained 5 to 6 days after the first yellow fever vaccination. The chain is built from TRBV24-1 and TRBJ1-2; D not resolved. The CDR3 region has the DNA TGTGCCACCAGTGACTTAAACTATGGCTACACCTTC. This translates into CATSDLNYGYTF.